The sequence of this TCR beta chain was determined in a study of OX40 agonist ivuxolimab in advanced cancers. Study in general: Patients were dosed with the agonistic anti-OX40 (CD134) antibody ivuxolimab.

This clone was recorded a few times. The V gene lost 4 bases and the J gene lost 15 bases, with 22 bases spanning the gap. CDR3 length equals 14 residues. The germline V gene has CDR1 MNHEY and CDR2 SVGAGI. Using immunoSEQ multiplex PCR, the repertoire was profiled, and TCRdb retains in-frame clones only, with some absent. In the table there are approximately 82,000 clones, about nine tenths of which are singletons. The gene calls are TRBV6-5 and TRBJ1-5; perhaps TRBD1 as D (5 bases). This receptor was identified in an adult with an advanced solid tumor such as melanoma, head and neck, liver or kidney cancer. The sequences come from CD4+ or CD8+ T cells sorted from blood, collected in a trial of the OX40 agonist ivuxolimab. The CDR3 nucleotides read TGTGCCAGCAGTTCCTCTATCAGTTTCGGACACCGGCATTTT. Translation: CASSSSISFGHRHF.